This T cell receptor beta chain was captured in a study of OX40 agonist ivuxolimab in advanced cancers. Study at large: Hepatocellular carcinoma, melanoma, renal cell or head and neck cancer was diagnosed in the dose-escalation patients. With a range of roughly 20 to 80, age averaged approximately 55 years, and about 80% were male.

About this clone itself: Its antigen is not known.

Sequenced by immunoSEQ multiplex PCR; TCRdb stores in-frame clones only, minus some. The data contain over 150,000 clones, 94% of them singletons. Germline-derived CDR1 and CDR2 are MRHNA and SNTAGT. This CDR3 has 15 amino acids. The V end was cut by 2 bases, the J end by 2 bases, with 11 bases between. General study points: There were, on average, more expanded clones in CD8+ T cells than in CD4+. Both CD4+ and CD8+ T cell populations in blood had undergone clonal expansion by week 6 at 0.1 to 3.0 mg/kg.

The sequence was collected from an adult with an advanced solid tumor such as melanoma, head and neck, liver or kidney cancer. This chain uses TRBV6-4 with TRBJ2-3; a weak D match, TRBD2 (5 bases). The sample here was CD4+ or CD8+ T cells sorted from blood, taken in a trial of the OX40 agonist ivuxolimab. The CDR3 DNA reads as TGTGCCAGCAGTGACCGGGGATTCCCCACAGATACGCAGTATTTT. It translates to CASSDRGFPTDTQYF.